The sequence of this T cell receptor (beta chain) was determined in a study of identical twins. Findings of the study overall: Out-of-frame alpha sequences shared between twins exhibited an excess of low generation probability. Interpretation of the results relied on cross-sectional statistical analysis and not on following the same donors.

Trimming left V 0 bases short and J 11 bases short, with 10 bases between. The CDR3 is 12 amino acids. Per germline, CDR1 SEHNR and CDR2 FQNEAQ (reference sequence). With template switching, a universal primer site was added, and the cDNA carried unique molecular identifiers. Each CDR3 protein is one row after TCRdb ran MiXCR on the 5' RACE reads. The repertoire consists of some 1,600,000 distinct CDR3 sequences, with more than 30% occurring once and the leading ten covering approximately 0.29%. This clonotype was counted once. Antigen unknown. The sample consisted of cord blood. The rearrangement uses TRBV7-9 and TRBJ2-5, with D perhaps matching TRBD2 (6 bases). The origin of this receptor is a newborn girl in good health. CDR3 DNA: TGTGCCAGCAGCTTAGCCACTAGCTTGCAGTACTTC. This codes for CASSLATSLQYF.